This TCR beta chain derives from a study of T cell responses to AZD1222 COVID-19 vaccine. Some clones are missing from TCRdb's copy, which holds only in-frame ones; the method was immunoSEQ multiplex PCR. Here the sample spans approximately 120,000 clones, roughly nine tenths being singletons. Trimming removed 8 bases from V and 4 bases from J, with 11 bases in between. This CDR3 contains 11 residues. Germline loops: CDR1 DFQATT, CDR2 SNEGSKA (reference sequence). The clonotype was recovered from an adult in good health. The sequencing used peripheral blood, collected on day 0 of AZD1222 vaccination. The chain has TRBV20-1 and TRBJ1-2; TRBD1 is a possible D gene (5 bases). The CDR3 DNA follows: TGCAGTCTAGGGGAAGGCTATGGCTACACCTTC. Amino acids: CSLGEGYGYTF.